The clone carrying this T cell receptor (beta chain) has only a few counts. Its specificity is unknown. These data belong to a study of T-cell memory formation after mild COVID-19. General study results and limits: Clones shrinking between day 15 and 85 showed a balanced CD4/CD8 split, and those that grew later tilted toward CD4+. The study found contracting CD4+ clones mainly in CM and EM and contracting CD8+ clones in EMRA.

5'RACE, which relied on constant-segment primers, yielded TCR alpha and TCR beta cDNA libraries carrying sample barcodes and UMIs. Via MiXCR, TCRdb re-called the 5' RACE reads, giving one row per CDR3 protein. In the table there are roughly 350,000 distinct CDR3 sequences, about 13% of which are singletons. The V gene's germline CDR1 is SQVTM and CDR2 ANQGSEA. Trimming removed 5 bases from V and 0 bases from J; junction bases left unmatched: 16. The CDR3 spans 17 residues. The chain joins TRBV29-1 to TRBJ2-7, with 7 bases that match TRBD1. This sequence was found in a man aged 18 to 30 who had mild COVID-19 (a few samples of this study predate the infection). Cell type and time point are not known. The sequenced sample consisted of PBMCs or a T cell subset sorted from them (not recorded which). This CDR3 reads CSVWAPDDRAISYEQYF. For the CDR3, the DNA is TGCAGCGTTTGGGCCCCGGACGACAGGGCGATCTCCTACGAGCAGTACTTC.